This T cell receptor (beta chain) originates from a study of blood T cell repertoires in COVID-19. As for the study in general: The United States, Italy and Spain provided the acute and convalescent COVID-19 samples.

This CDR3 is 12 amino acids long. Clones were sequenced by immunoSEQ multiplex PCR, and TCRdb holds only the in-frame ones, with some missing. The data contain roughly 86,000 clones, more than 75% of them seen just once; the ten biggest clones take up about 5%. The material sequenced was peripheral blood. This receptor was identified in a man in his forties with acute or convalescent COVID-19. The chain has TRBV21-1 and TRBJ1-5. TRBV21-1 represents a pseudogene. The CDR3 spells CARGDLDQPQHF. For the CDR3, the DNA is TGTGCCAGGGGAGATTTAGATCAGCCCCAGCATTTT.